These 8 T cell receptor beta chains originate from one sample sequenced in a study of blood T cell repertoires in COVID-19. Sequencing was performed with immunoSEQ multiplex PCR; in TCRdb, only in-frame clones are kept and a portion is missing. The table includes about 270,000 clones, over 75% detected once. Sample: peripheral blood. These receptors originate from a woman aged 70-85 years with acute or convalescent COVID-19.

The chain uses TRBV7-8 and TRBJ1-2; perhaps TRBD1 as D (5 bases). The CDR3 is 13 residues long. Germline CDR1 SGHVS, CDR2 FQNEAQ. The V end was cut by 1 base, the J end by 8 bases, with 11 bases between. The CDR3 spells CASSLEGEMGYTF. In DNA form, the CDR3 reads TGTGCCAGCAGCTTAGAAGGGGAAATGGGCTACACCTTC.

This sequence joins TRBV11-2 and TRBJ2-6; unclear D gene. V lost 2 bases, J lost 4 bases, and 15 bases lay in between. Germline lookup yields CDR1 SGHAT and CDR2 FQNNGV. The CDR3 runs 17 residues. DNA of the CDR3: TGTGCCAGCAGCTTAACCCCCCCGGGTCTCGGGGCCAACGTCCTGACTTTC. This encodes CASSLTPPGLGANVLTF.

This chain uses TRBV4-2 with TRBJ1-5; no reliable D call. V was pared by 0 bases and J by 5 bases, with 5 bases between. Germline assignment: CDR1 LGHNA and CDR2 YNFKEQ. This CDR3 has 13 residues. Here the CDR3 DNA reads TGTGCCAGCAGCCAAGATAATGATCAGCCCCAGCATTTT. Residues: CASSQDNDQPQHF.

The chain is built from TRBV3-1 (or the pseudogene TRBV3-2) and TRBJ2-5; maybe TRBD2 (7 bases). V dropped 1 base and J dropped 2 bases, with 20 bases sitting between them. This CDR3 region has 18 residues. From germline, CDR1 is LGHDT and CDR2 YNNKEL (reference sequence). The CDR3 nucleotides are TGTGCCAGCAGCCAAGTGGGGGGGGGCAGGAGCACTCAAGAGACCCAGTACTTC. Its translation is CASSQVGGGRSTQETQYF.

V is TRBV2 and J is TRBJ2-7; 8 nucleotides match TRBD2. Germline trimming cut 7 bases from V and 5 bases from J; bases unmatched to any gene: 13. The CDR3 sequence is 15 residues long. Germline assignment: CDR1 SNHLY and CDR2 FYNNEI. CDR3 bases: TGTGCCAGCATTCCCGGGGGGGCCGGTAGGAACGAGCAGTACTTC. Protein sequence: CASIPGGAGRNEQYF.

The chain uses TRBV5-1 and TRBJ2-2; TRBD1 aligns across 11 bases. The V and J ends lost 1 base and 8 bases, in that order; junction bases with no gene match: 4. This CDR3 is built from 15 residues. Germline lookup yields CDR1 SGHRS and CDR2 YFSETQ. The CDR3 sequence: CASSLWTGGHGELFF. The CDR3 nucleotides are TGCGCCAGCAGCTTGTGGACAGGGGGCCATGGGGAGCTGTTTTTT.

The chain joins TRBV19 to TRBJ1-2; 8 bases fit TRBD1. The CDR3 length is 13 residues. CDR1 is LNHDA, CDR2 SQIVND, per germline (reference sequence). J gave up 8 bases and V 4 bases, and 6 bases lay outside the gene matches. For the CDR3, the DNA is TGTGCCAGTAGTACTCAGGGGGCCTGGGGCTACACCTTC. Translating gives CASSTQGAWGYTF.

As DNA, the CDR3 is TGTGCCAGTAGAACAGGGCAGACGAACACTGAAGCTTTCTTT. It specifies CASRTGQTNTEAFF. The chain employs TRBV19 and TRBJ1-1, with D perhaps matching TRBD1 (6 bases). The CDR3 has 14 amino acids. V dropped 6 bases and J dropped 1 base, with 12 bases sitting between them. Germline assignment: CDR1 LNHDA and CDR2 SQIVND (reference sequence).